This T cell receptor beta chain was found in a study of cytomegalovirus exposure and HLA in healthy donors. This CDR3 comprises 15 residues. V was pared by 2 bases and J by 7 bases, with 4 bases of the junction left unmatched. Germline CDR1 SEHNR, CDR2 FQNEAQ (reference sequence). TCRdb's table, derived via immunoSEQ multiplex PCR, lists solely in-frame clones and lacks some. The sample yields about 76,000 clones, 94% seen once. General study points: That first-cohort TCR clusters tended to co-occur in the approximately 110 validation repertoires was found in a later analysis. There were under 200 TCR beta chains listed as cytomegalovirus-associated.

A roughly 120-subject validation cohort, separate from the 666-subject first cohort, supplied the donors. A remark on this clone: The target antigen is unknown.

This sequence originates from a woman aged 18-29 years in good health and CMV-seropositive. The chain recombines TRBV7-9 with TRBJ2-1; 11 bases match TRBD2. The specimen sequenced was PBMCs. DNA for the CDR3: TGTGCCAGCAGCTTACAGACTAGCGGGACGAATGAGCAGTTCTTC. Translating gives CASSLQTSGTNEQFF. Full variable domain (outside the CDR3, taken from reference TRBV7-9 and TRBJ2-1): DTGVSQNPRHKITKRGQNVTFRCDPISEHNRLYWYRQTLGQGPEFLTYFQNEAQLEKSRLLSDRFSAERPKGSFSTLEIQRTEQGDSAMYLCASSLQTSGTNEQFFGPGTRLTVL.